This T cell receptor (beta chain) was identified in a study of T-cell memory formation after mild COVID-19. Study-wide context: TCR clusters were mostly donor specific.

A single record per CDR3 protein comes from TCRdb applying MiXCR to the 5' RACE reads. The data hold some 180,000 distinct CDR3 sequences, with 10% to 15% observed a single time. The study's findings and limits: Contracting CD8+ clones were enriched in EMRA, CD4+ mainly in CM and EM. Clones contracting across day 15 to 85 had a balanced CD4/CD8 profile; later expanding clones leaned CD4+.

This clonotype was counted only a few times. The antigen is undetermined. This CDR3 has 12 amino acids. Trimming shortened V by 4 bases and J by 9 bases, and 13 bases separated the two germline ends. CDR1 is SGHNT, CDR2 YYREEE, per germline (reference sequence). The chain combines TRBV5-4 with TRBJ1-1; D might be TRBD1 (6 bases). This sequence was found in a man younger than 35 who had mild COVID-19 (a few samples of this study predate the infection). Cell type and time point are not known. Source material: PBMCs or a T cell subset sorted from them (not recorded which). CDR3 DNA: TGTGCCAGCAGCCCTGGACAGAATAAAGCTTTCTTT. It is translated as CASSPGQNKAFF.